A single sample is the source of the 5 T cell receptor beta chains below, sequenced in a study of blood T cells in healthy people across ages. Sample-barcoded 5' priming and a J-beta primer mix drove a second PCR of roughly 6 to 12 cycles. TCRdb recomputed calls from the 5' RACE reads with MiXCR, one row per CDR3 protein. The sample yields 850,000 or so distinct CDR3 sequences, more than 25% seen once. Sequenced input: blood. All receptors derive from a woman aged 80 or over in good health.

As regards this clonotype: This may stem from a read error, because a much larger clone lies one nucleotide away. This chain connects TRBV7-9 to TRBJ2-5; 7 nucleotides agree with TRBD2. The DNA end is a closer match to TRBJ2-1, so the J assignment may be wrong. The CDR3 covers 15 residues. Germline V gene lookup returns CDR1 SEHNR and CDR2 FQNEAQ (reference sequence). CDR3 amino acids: CASSRNGLVQETQFF. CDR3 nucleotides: TGTGCCAGCAGTCGAAACGGACTAGTCCAAGAGACCCAGTTCTTC.

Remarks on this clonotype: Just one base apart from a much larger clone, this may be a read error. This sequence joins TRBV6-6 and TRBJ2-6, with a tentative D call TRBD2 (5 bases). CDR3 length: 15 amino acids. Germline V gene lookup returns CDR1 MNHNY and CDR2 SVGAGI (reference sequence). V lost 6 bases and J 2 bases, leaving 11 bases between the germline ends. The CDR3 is CASRGAGAGANVLTF. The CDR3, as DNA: TGTGCCAGCAGGGGAGCCGGGGCTGGGGCCAACGTCCTGACTTTC.

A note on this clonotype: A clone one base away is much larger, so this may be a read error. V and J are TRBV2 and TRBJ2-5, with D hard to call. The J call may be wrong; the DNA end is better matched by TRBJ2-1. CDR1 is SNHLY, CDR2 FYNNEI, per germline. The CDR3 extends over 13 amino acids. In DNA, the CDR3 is TGTGCCAGCAGGCCAGGATCACAAGAGACCCAGTTCTTC. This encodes CASRPGSQETQFF.

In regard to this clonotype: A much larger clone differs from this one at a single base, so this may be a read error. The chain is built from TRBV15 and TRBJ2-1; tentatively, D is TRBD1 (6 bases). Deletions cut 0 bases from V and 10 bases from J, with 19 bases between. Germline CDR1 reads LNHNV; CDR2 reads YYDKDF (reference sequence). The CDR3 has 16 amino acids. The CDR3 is CATSRDLRQGPYEQFF. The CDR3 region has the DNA TGTGCCACCAGCAGAGATCTGAGGCAGGGGCCATACGAGCAGTTCTTC.

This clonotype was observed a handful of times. As DNA, the CDR3 is TGTGCCAGTAGCCGACAGGGGGCAATCAAAAACATTCAGTACTTC. Protein: CASSRQGAIKNIQYF. The chain carries TRBV19 and TRBJ2-4; 10 bases are shared with TRBD1. Unmatched junction bases numbered 5, after V lost 6 bases and J lost 3 bases. Looked up from germline, CDR1 is LNHDA and CDR2 is SQIVND (reference sequence). CDR3 length: 15 residues.